Following are 21 T cell receptor delta chains from one sample sequenced in a study of gamma-delta chains in newborns, infants, children. With CATT, TCRdb re-called clones from the reads. The sample has roughly 11,000 delta-chain clones, 3.5% seen once. Sequencing was performed on blood. The receptors derive from a child who was a newborn, infant or young child, either healthy, febrile or measles-vaccinated (not recorded which).

About this clone: The sample has other DNA sequences that encode this CDR3 too. The chain links TRDV1 to TRDJ1; no definite D call. Per the germline V gene, CDR1 is TSWWSYY and CDR2 is QGS. The V gene lost 1 base and the J gene lost 3 bases, with 9 bases spanning the gap. The CDR3 runs 14 residues. In DNA form, the CDR3 reads TGTGCTCTTGGGGAACGCTTCTCCCCCGATAAACTCATCTTT. Its translation is CALGERFSPDKLIF.

Only a few counts were recorded for this clone. The V and J genes are TRDV1 and TRDJ1, with a possible D match to TRDD3 (6 bases). CDR3 size: 19 residues. Germline V gene sequence: CDR1 TSWWSYY, CDR2 QGS. V lost 3 bases, J lost 0 bases, and 23 bases lay in between. Written as DNA, the CDR3 is TGTGCTCTTGGGGACGACCCCCATGGGGGGGGGTGGTACACCGATAAACTCATCTTT. Translated: CALGDDPHGGGWYTDKLIF.

A J gene of TRDJ1 was called, though the V gene was not; the table calls TRDD3, which could not be checked here. The CDR3 sequence is 24 residues long. The CDR3 DNA reads TGTGCTCTTGGGGAACTTCCCCCCCCCTTCCTACGCGAATCAGGGTGGGGAAGGACCGATAAACTCATCTTT. Protein: CALGELPPPFLRESGWGRTDKLIF.

This clone was counted a few times. It may be a read error: a sequence one base away is much more abundant. The chain carries TRDV2 and TRDJ3, with 10 positions matching TRDD3. Per germline, CDR1 GEAIGNYY and CDR2 EKD. This CDR3 is built from 18 residues. V gave up 0 bases and J gave up 3 bases; unmatched junction bases: 4. The CDR3: CACDTPGDTHWDTRQMFF. The DNA of the CDR3 is TGTGCCTGTGACACCCCGGGGGATACGCACTGGGACACCCGACAGATGTTTTTC.

This clone has only a few counts. The chain carries TRDV3 and TRDJ1; TRDD3 is a possible D gene (6 bases). V gave up 1 base and J gave up 0 bases, with 15 bases separating them. Germline V lookup: CDR1 TVYSNPD, CDR2 GDNSRS (reference sequence). The CDR3 is made up of 15 amino acids. In DNA form, the CDR3 reads TGTGCCTTTACTGGGGCACACCGCTACACCGATAAACTCATCTTT. Protein product: CAFTGAHRYTDKLIF.

Only a few counts were recorded for this clone. TCRdb lists the protein of a much larger clone for this DNA, which differs at residue 5, so this is likely a read error; the protein given here is translated from the DNA itself. The chain uses TRDV2 and TRDJ3, with 8 bases aligning to TRDD3. The CDR3 runs to 18 residues. The V gene's germline CDR1 is GEAIGNYY and CDR2 EKD. With 3 bases clipped from V and 0 bases from J, the junction kept 6 bases outside the gene matches. In nucleotides, the CDR3 is TGTGCCTGTGACGCGGTCTGGGGGAGCTCCTGGGACACCCGACAGATGTTTTTC. Its protein product is CACDAVWGSSWDTRQMFF.

The rearrangement joins TRDV1 to TRDJ1; 8 bases line up with TRDD2. Germline V CDR1 and CDR2: TSWWSYY, QGS. Germline trimming cut 8 bases from V and 8 bases from J; bases unmatched to any gene: 19. This CDR3 has 16 amino acids. CDR3 coding DNA: TGTGCTCTTACACCTACTTCCTACGGGGATCCCCGGAAACTCATCTTT. This sequence encodes CALTPTSYGDPRKLIF.

As regards this clone: The protein that TCRdb holds for this DNA derives from a much larger clone and differs from the translated DNA at residue 4, which likely indicates a read error; the protein shown here is translated from the DNA. The chain joins TRDV2 to TRDJ1; possibly TRDD2 for D (5 bases). Germline V gene data show CDR1 as GEAIGNYY and CDR2 as EKD. Trimming removed 5 bases from V and 2 bases from J, with 26 bases in between. The CDR3 extends over 18 amino acids. The CDR3: CACVALYGIVPVTDKLIF. CDR3 bases: TGTGCCTGTGTCGCCCTGTACGGAATCGTTCCTGTGACCGATAAACTCATCTTT.

This clone was counted only a few times. This chain links TRDV1 with TRDJ3, with 9 bases matching TRDD3. Germline loops: CDR1 TSWWSYY, CDR2 QGS. The V and J ends lost 1 base and 0 bases, in that order; junction bases with no gene match: 19. The length of the CDR3 is 24 residues. The CDR3, as DNA: TGTGCTCTTGGGGAACAGAATCCACTCACTACTGGGGGACCGAGCTCCTGGGACACCCGACAGATGTTTTTC. This codes for CALGEQNPLTTGGPSSWDTRQMFF.

Notes on this clone: It differs at one base from a far larger clone, so likely a read error. Other nucleotide sequences from this sample produce the same CDR3. This chain links TRDV2 with TRDJ1, with TRDD3 identical over 10 bases. The CDR3 has 14 residues. J lost 5 bases, V lost 3 bases, and 5 bases had no gene match. Germline assignment: CDR1 GEAIGNYY and CDR2 EKD. CDR3 DNA: TGTGCCTGTGACTCCTTGGGGGATACTGATAAACTCATCTTT. Protein product: CACDSLGDTDKLIF.

On this clone itself: One end of the junction is discordant with germline, which a read error may explain. The chain recombines TRDV2 with TRDJ2, with 8 bases lining up with TRDD3. The CDR3 consists of 14 residues. CDR1 and CDR2 (germline): GEAIGNYY, EKD. The CDR3 protein is CARDILGATAQLFF. CDR3 nucleotide sequence: TGTGCCCGTGACATACTGGGGGCGACAGCACAACTCTTCTTT.

This clone was counted a few times. This rearrangement joins TRDV2 to TRDJ1, with D uncertain. Germline V gene lookup returns CDR1 GEAIGNYY and CDR2 EKD. The CDR3 length is 13 residues. Trimming stripped 3 bases from V and 4 bases from J, with 11 bases between. CDR3 in DNA: TGTGCCTGTGACCCAATTGAGGACGATAAACTCATCTTT. It specifies CACDPIEDDKLIF.

Concerning this clone itself: With only one base between it and a far larger clone, this is likely a read error. The chain employs TRDV2 and TRDJ3, with 10 bases aligning to TRDD3. The CDR3 is 21 residues long. Germline-derived CDR1 and CDR2 are GEAIGNYY and EKD. CDR3 sequence (DNA): TGTGCCTGTGACCCTATTTCCGTACTGGGGGATCAAGCCTGGGACACCCGACAGACGTTTTTC. Translation gives CACDPISVLGDQAWDTRQTFF.

This clone is medium-sized (0.01 to 0.1%). The chain links TRDV2 to TRDJ1, with 13 bases lining up with TRDD3. The ends lost 4 bases at V and 0 bases at J; junction bases unmatched: 4. The V gene's germline CDR1 is GEAIGNYY and CDR2 EKD. CDR3 length: 16 amino acids. This CDR3 reads CACELLGDTNTDKLIF. The DNA of the CDR3 is TGTGCCTGTGAATTACTGGGGGATACGAACACCGATAAACTCATCTTT.

V gene TRDV1 combines with J gene TRDJ1; maybe TRDD3 (7 bases). The J gene is absent in TCRdb and was assigned here via DNA matching to germline. The CDR3 is 20 residues long. V gave up 1 base and J gave up 0 bases, with 24 bases separating them. CDR1 is TSWWSYY, CDR2 QGS, per germline. The CDR3 reads CALGEPSSSSHLGDTDKLIF. For the CDR3, the DNA is TGTGCTCTTGGGGAACCCTCTTCTTCCTCCCATCTGGGGGACACCGATAAACTCATCTTT.

This chain uses TRDV3 with TRDJ1; D might be TRDD2 (6 bases). The V gene's germline CDR1 is TVYSNPD and CDR2 GDNSRS (reference sequence). The CDR3 totals 15 residues. Trimming shortened V by 3 bases and J by 0 bases, and 17 bases separated the two germline ends. The CDR3 here is CAFGHSFPYTDKLIF. As DNA, the CDR3 is TGTGCCTTCGGGCATTCCTTCCCGTACACCGATAAACTCATCTTT.

The sample holds a few counts of this clone. The rearrangement links TRDV1 to TRDJ1; D gene uncertain. This CDR3 has 14 amino acids. From germline, CDR1 is TSWWSYY and CDR2 QGS. V lost 4 bases and J 0 bases, leaving 9 bases between the germline ends. Here the CDR3 reads CALGAFPYTDKLIF. The CDR3 DNA follows: TGTGCTCTTGGGGCTTTCCCGTACACCGATAAACTCATCTTT.

This clone appeared a few times. The chain has TRAV29/DV5 and TRDJ1; 9 bases match TRDD3. The CDR3 totals 20 residues. The trim removed 0 bases at V and 1 base at J, leaving 19 bases unmatched. Germline CDR1 NSMFDY, CDR2 ISSIKDK. The CDR3 protein is CAASVSRPPLGDKSTDKLIF. As DNA, the CDR3 is TGTGCAGCAAGCGTCTCACGTCCCCCTTTGGGGGATAAGTCCACCGATAAACTCATCTTT.

This clone rates as medium-sized (0.01 to 0.1%). The identical CDR3 is also encoded by other nucleotide sequences in the sample. The CDR3: CACDTGRRLGDPRDTRQMFF. CDR3 in DNA: TGTGCCTGTGACACCGGAAGAAGGCTGGGGGATCCGAGGGACACCCGACAGATGTTTTTC. The V call is TRDV2, the J call TRDJ3, with 9 bases identical to TRDD3. The CDR3 extends over 20 amino acids. Germline values: CDR1 GEAIGNYY, CDR2 EKD. Trimming removed 0 bases from V and 5 bases from J; junction bases left unmatched: 13.

This clone was seen more than once but under ten times. Compared with germline, one end of the junction differs, possibly owing to a read error. The rearrangement joins TRDV2 to TRDJ3, with TRDD3 identical over 8 bases. Germline values: CDR1 GEAIGNYY, CDR2 EKD. The CDR3 covers 19 residues. Here the CDR3 reads CARDTMGDSSSWDTRQMFF. The CDR3 DNA sequence: TGTGCCCGTGACACGATGGGGGATTCAAGCTCCTGGGACACCCGACAGATGTTTTTC.

This clone has more than one count but fewer than ten. The same CDR3 is also encoded by other DNA sequences in this sample. J is TRDJ3 and V is TRDV2, with TRDD3 matching over 11 bases. V was pared by 3 bases and J by 2 bases, with 11 bases of the junction left unmatched. The CDR3 runs 20 residues. CDR1 is GEAIGNYY, CDR2 EKD, per germline. The CDR3 here is CACDELGDNKRAWDTRQMFF. Written as DNA, the CDR3 is TGTGCCTGTGACGAACTGGGGGATAATAAGAGGGCCTGGGACACCCGACAGATGTTTTTC.